The 14 T cell receptor beta chains listed next were all sequenced from one sample in a study of shared clonotypes between healthy human individuals. Sequencing used immunoSEQ multiplex PCR; TCRdb keeps in-frame clones, though not all of them. The sample includes 300,000 to 400,000 clones, more than 60% seen only once; the top ten take more than 9%. What was sequenced was memory CD4+ T cells sorted from blood. Subset here: CD45RA-negative fraction. These receptor sequences come from a man aged 30 to 45 in good health.

The J gene is TRBJ2-3, the V gene TRBV19; TRBD2 aligns across 15 bases. The J segment lost 5 bases and the V segment lost 6 bases, leaving 3 bases of the junction unmatched. This CDR3 spans 15 amino acids. Per germline, CDR1 LNHDA and CDR2 SQIVND (reference sequence). The CDR3 sequence: CASREGLAGGDTQYF. The DNA for the CDR3 is TGTGCCAGTAGAGAGGGACTAGCGGGAGGAGATACGCAGTATTTT. Supplemented by reference TRBV19 and TRBJ2-3, the full variable domain reads DGGITQSPKYLFRKEGQNVTLSCEQNLNHDAMYWYRQDPGQGLRLIYYSQIVNDFQKGDIAEGYSVSREKKESFPLTVTSAQKNPTAFYLCASREGLAGGDTQYFGPGTRLTVL.

Only one count was recorded for this clone. The chain uses TRBV10-3 and TRBJ2-5; TRBD2 aligns across 8 bases. V gave up 5 bases and J gave up 2 bases; unmatched junction bases: 7. This CDR3 comprises 15 residues. Germline values: CDR1 ENHRY, CDR2 SYGVKD. CDR3 in DNA: TGTGCCATCAGTCCTGAGGTAGCGGGACAAGAGACCCAGTACTTC. Its protein product is CAISPEVAGQETQYF.

The chain joins TRBV10-3 to TRBJ1-2; D is uncertain. Germline V gene sequence: CDR1 ENHRY, CDR2 SYGVKD. V dropped 8 bases and J dropped 8 bases, with 24 bases sitting between them. The CDR3 contains 15 residues. CDR3: CAIADIAQAVGGYTF. As DNA, the CDR3 is TGTGCCATCGCCGACATCGCGCAGGCCGTAGGGGGCTACACCTTC.

The rearrangement links TRBV5-4 to TRBJ2-7; tentative D call: TRBD1 (5 bases). Trimming removed 0 bases from V and 2 bases from J, with 15 bases in between. CDR1 and CDR2 (germline): SGHNT, YYREEE (reference sequence). This CDR3 region has 16 residues. The CDR3 DNA reads as TGTGCCAGCAGCTTGGAGGGGCAGGGCTTCACCTACGAGCAGTACTTC. Its translation: CASSLEGQGFTYEQYF.

This clone was counted a few times. The chain joins TRBV5-1 to TRBJ2-7; D is unresolved. Germline values: CDR1 SGHRS, CDR2 YFSETQ. The V and J ends lost 0 bases and 3 bases respectively, with 7 bases between them. The CDR3 is made up of 13 amino acids. For the CDR3, the DNA is TGCGCCAGCAGCTTGGGGCTACACTACGAGCAGTACTTC. Translation: CASSLGLHYEQYF.

This chain uses TRBV25-1 with TRBJ1-5; no reliable D call. V dropped 1 base and J dropped 10 bases, with 14 bases sitting between them. CDR1 and CDR2 (germline): MGHDK, SYGVNS. CDR3 length equals 14 residues. For the CDR3, the DNA is TGTGCCAGCAGTGAATGGGCGGGGTCAAGCCCCCAGCATTTT. It translates to CASSEWAGSSPQHF.

The gene calls are TRBV9 and TRBJ2-5; 7 bases are shared with TRBD2. Germline V gene data show CDR1 as SGDLS and CDR2 as YYNGEE. The CDR3 runs to 15 residues. J gave up 5 bases and V 4 bases, and 11 bases lay outside the gene matches. The CDR3 here is CASSLTTSRRETQYF. CDR3 nucleotides: TGTGCCAGCAGCTTGACGACTAGCCGGAGGGAGACCCAGTACTTC. Together with reference TRBV9 and TRBJ2-5, the CDR3 gives the full variable domain: DSGVTQTPKHLITATGQRVTLRCSPRSGDLSVYWYQQSLDQGLQFLIQYYNGEERAKGNILERFSAQQFPDLHSELNLSSLELGDSALYFCASSLTTSRRETQYFGPGTRLLVL.

The chain links TRBV7-6 to TRBJ2-7; D remains ambiguous. CDR1 is SGHVS and CDR2 is FNYEAQ in the germline V gene. The CDR3 length is 13 residues. V lost 5 bases, J lost 4 bases, and 12 bases lay in between. The DNA for the CDR3 is TGTGCCAGCAGCGAGGACCCTGCTTACGAGCAGTACTTC. Its protein product is CASSEDPAYEQYF. The whole variable domain, remainder taken from reference TRBV7-6 and TRBJ2-7, is GAGVSQSPRYKVTKRGQDVALRCDPISGHVSLYWYRQALGQGPEFLTYFNYEAQQDKSGLPNDRFSAERPEGSISTLTIQRTEQRDSAMYRCASSEDPAYEQYFGPGTRLTVT.

This clone showed up just once. V is TRBV5-6 and J is TRBJ2-3; D not certain. The CDR3 runs to 15 residues. V lost 0 bases to trimming and J lost 4 bases, with 12 bases between them. In germline, CDR1 is SGHDT, CDR2 YYEEEE. CDR3 in DNA: TGTGCCAGCAGCTTGGCCCAGGAGATCCCAGATACGCAGTATTTT. This gives the protein CASSLAQEIPDTQYF.

The rearrangement joins TRBV4-3 to TRBJ2-7; no definite D call. The germline gives CDR1 LGHNA, CDR2 YSLEER. V lost 1 base and J 0 bases, leaving 10 bases between the germline ends. There are 15 residues in the CDR3. DNA for the CDR3: TGCGCCAGCAGCCAAGCAGTGTATGGCTCCTACGAGCAGTACTTC. Its translation: CASSQAVYGSYEQYF.

V is TRBV5-1 and J is TRBJ2-3; D is uncertain. This CDR3 is 16 amino acids long. V lost 2 bases, J lost 0 bases, and 13 bases lay in between. Per germline, CDR1 SGHRS and CDR2 YFSETQ. CDR3 DNA: TGCGCCAGCAGCTTATCTGAGAGCCGGAGCACAGATACGCAGTATTTT. Its translation is CASSLSESRSTDTQYF.

The J gene is TRBJ1-1, the V gene TRBV6-5; D is perhaps TRBD1 (5 bases). Germline V gene data show CDR1 as MNHEY and CDR2 as SVGAGI. Trimming stripped 6 bases from V and 7 bases from J, with 12 bases between. The CDR3 runs 12 residues. Written as DNA, the CDR3 is TGTGCCAGCAGAGGGTGGGGGGGTGAAGCTTTCTTT. Translation gives CASRGWGGEAFF.

About this clone: This CDR3 is also generated by other DNA sequences in the sample. The rearrangement uses TRBV5-1 and TRBJ2-2; the match to TRBD1 covers 7 bases. With V trimmed by 0 bases and J by 4 bases, 3 bases remained unmatched. From germline, CDR1 is SGHRS and CDR2 YFSETQ. The CDR3 length is 15 residues. CDR3 nucleotides: TGCGCCAGCAGCTTGGGTGCAGGGGGCACCGGGGAGCTGTTTTTT. The encoded protein is CASSLGAGGTGELFF.

The V gene is TRBV10-1, the J gene TRBJ2-3; 8 bases match TRBD2. V gave up 10 bases and J gave up 1 base; unmatched junction bases: 10. CDR3 length equals 15 residues. The V gene's germline CDR1 is WNHNN and CDR2 SYGVQD (reference sequence). The CDR3 DNA follows: TGCGCCACCCGGGAGGGCGGGACTTGCACAGATACGCAGTATTTT. Amino acid sequence: CATREGGTCTDTQYF.